This T cell receptor (beta chain) derives from a study of identical twins. Points from the study as a whole: High-abundance cord blood beta clonotypes had fewer insertions; memory repertoires showed none.

After template switching added a universal primer site, the resulting cDNA carried unique molecular identifiers. TCRdb used MiXCR to reprocess the 5' RACE reads, holding one entry per CDR3 protein. The table has 400,000 to 500,000 distinct CDR3 sequences, around 20% seen once; the top ten hold approximately 12%. There are 15 residues in the CDR3. The V gene lost 7 bases and the J gene lost 4 bases, with 16 bases spanning the gap. This clonotype was observed many times. Its specificity is unknown. The clonotype originates from a man aged 50 to 59 in good health. The rearrangement links TRBV12-3 or TRBV12-4 to TRBJ2-2; D possibly corresponds to TRBD1 (6 bases). Source material: naive T cells sorted from blood. In nucleotides, the CDR3 is TGTGCCAGCAAATTCACAGGGCTGGGCACCGGGGAGCTGTTTTTT. Translation gives CASKFTGLGTGELFF.